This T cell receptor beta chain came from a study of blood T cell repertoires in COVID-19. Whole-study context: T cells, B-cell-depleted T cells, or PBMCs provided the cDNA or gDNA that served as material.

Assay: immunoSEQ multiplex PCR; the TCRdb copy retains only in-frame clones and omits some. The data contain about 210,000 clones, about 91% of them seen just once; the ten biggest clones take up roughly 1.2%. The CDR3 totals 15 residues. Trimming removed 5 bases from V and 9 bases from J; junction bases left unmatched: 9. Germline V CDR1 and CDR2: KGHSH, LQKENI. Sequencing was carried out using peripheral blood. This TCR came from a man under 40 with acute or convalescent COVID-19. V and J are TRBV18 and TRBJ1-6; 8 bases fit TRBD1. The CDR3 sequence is CASSETVQGGSPLHF. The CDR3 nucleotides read TGTGCCAGCTCAGAGACCGTACAGGGGGGTTCACCCCTCCACTTT.